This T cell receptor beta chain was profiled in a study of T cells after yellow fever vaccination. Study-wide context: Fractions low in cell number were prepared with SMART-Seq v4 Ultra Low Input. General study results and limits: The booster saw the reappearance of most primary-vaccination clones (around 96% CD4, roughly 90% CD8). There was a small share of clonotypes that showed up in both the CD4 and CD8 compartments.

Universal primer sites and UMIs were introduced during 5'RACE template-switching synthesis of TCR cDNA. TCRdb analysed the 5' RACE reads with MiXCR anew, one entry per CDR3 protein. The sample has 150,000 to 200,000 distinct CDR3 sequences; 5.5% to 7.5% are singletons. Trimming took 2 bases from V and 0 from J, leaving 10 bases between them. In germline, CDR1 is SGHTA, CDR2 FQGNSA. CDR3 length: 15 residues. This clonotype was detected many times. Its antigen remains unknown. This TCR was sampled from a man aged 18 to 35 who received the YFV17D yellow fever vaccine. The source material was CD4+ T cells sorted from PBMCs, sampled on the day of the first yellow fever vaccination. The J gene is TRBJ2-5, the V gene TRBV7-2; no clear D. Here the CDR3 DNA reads TGTGCCAGCAGCTTATTTTCGGTTCACCAAGAGACCCAGTACTTC. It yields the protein CASSLFSVHQETQYF.